The present T cell receptor (beta chain) was sequenced within a study of blood T cell repertoires in COVID-19. Study-level information: Sites across the United States, Italy and Spain contributed samples from acute and convalescent COVID-19.

This CDR3 is 14 amino acids long. The V gene's germline CDR1 is LNHDA and CDR2 SQIVND (reference sequence). Trimming cost V 7 bases and J 1 base; bases outside gene matches: 6. Here immunoSEQ multiplex PCR was the method, and the copy in TCRdb shows in-frame clones only, minus some. The table lists roughly 170,000 clones, roughly 84% of them singletons, with around 1.2% in the top ten. The TCR was taken from a man aged 55 to 70 who had recovered from COVID-19. What was sequenced was peripheral blood. The V call is TRBV19, the J call TRBJ2-5; 7 bases are a match to TRBD1. The CDR3 DNA follows: TGTGCCAGTACCGCAGGGACAGTCCAAGAGACCCAGTACTTC. Protein product: CASTAGTVQETQYF.